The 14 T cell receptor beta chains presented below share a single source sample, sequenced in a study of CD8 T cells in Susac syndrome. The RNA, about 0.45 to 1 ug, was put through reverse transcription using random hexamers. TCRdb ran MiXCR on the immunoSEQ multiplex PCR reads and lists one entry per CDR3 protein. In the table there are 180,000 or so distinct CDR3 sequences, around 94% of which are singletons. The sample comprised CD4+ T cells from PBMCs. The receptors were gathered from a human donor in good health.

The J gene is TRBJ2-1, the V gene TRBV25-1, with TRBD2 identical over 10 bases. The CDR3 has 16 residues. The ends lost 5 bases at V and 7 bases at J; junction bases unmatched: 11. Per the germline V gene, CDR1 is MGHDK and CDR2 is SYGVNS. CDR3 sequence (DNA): TGTGCCAGCAGTTTTCAGCGGGGGGGATGGGGGAATGAGCAGTTCTTC. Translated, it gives CASSFQRGGWGNEQFF. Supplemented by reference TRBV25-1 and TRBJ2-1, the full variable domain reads EADIYQTPRYLVIGTGKKITLECSQTMGHDKMYWYQQDPGMELHLIHYSYGVNSTEKGDLSSESTVSRIRTEHFPLTLESARPSHTSQYLCASSFQRGGWGNEQFFGPGTRLTVL.

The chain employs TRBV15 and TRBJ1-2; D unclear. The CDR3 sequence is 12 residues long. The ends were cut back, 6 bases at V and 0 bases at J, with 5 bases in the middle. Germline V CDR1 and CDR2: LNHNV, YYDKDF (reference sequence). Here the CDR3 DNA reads TGTGCCACCAGTGGCACTAACTATGGCTACACCTTC. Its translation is CATSGTNYGYTF.

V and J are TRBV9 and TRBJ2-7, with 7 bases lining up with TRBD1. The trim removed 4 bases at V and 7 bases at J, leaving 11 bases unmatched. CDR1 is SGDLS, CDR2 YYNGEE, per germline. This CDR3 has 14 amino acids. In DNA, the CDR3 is TGTGCCAGCAGCTTAGGGACAGCCGCGGGTGAGCAGTACTTC. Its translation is CASSLGTAAGEQYF.

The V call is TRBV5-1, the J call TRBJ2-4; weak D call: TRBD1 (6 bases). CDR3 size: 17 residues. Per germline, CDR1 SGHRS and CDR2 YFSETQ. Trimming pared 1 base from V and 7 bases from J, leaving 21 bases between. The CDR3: CASSLSGDTSEGNIQYF. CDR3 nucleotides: TGCGCCAGCAGCTTGTCCGGGGACACTTCGGAAGGGAACATTCAGTACTTC.

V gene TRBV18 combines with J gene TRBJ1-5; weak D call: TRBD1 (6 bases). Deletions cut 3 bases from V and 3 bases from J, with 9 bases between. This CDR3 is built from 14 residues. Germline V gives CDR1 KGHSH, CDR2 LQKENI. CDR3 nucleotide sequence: TGTGCCAGCTCACCTTCAGGGGACAATCAGCCCCAGCATTTT. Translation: CASSPSGDNQPQHF. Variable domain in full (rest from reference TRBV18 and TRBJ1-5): NAGVMQNPRHLVRRRGQEARLRCSPMKGHSHVYWYRQLPEEGLKFMVYLQKENIIDESGMPKERFSAEFPKEGPSILRIQQVVRGDSAAYFCASSPSGDNQPQHFGDGTRLSIL.

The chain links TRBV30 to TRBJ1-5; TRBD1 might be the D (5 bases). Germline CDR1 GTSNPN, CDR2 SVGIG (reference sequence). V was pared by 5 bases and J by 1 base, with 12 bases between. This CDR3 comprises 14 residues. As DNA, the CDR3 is TGTGCCTGGGGGGGACTGAACAGCAATCAGCCCCAGCATTTT. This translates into CAWGGLNSNQPQHF.

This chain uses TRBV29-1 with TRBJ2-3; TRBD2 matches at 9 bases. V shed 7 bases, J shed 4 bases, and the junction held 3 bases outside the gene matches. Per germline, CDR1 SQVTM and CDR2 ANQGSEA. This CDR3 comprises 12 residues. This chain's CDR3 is CSGVAGADTQYF. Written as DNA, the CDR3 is TGCAGCGGGGTAGCGGGGGCAGATACGCAGTATTTT.

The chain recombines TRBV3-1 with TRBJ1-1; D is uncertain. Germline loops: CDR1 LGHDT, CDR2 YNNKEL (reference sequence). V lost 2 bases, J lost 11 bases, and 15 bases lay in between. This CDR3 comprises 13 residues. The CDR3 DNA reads TGTGCCAGCAGCCAAACGAGGGCAAGTAACGCTTTCTTT. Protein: CASSQTRASNAFF. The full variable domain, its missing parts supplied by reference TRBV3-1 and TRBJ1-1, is DTAVSQTPKYLVTQMGNDKSIKCEQNLGHDTMYWYKQDSKKFLKIMFSYNNKELIINETVPNRFSPKSPDKAHLNLHINSLELGDSAVYFCASSQTRASNAFFGQGTRLTVV.

The CDR3 region has the DNA TGTGCCAGCAGGACACCCGAGGGGGCGGGGATTACTTATTCAGGCACAGATACGCAGTATTTT. Translating gives CASRTPEGAGITYSGTDTQYF. The genes are TRBV28 and TRBJ2-3; a possible D gene is TRBD1 (7 bases). Germline CDR1 and CDR2: MDHEN and SYDVKM. V shed 6 bases and J shed 1 base, with 32 bases lying between them. The CDR3 is 21 residues long. Variable domain in full (rest from reference TRBV28 and TRBJ2-3): DVKVTQSSRYLVKRTGEKVFLECVQDMDHENMFWYRQDPGLGLRLIYFSYDVKMKEKGDIPEGYSVSREKKERFSLILESASTNQTSMYLCASRTPEGAGITYSGTDTQYFGPGTRLTVL.

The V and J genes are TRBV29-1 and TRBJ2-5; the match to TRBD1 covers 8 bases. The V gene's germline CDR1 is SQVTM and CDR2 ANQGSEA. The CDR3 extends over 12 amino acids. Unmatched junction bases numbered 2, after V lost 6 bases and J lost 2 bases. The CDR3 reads CSVGTGQETQYF. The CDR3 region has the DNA TGCAGCGTCGGGACAGGACAAGAGACCCAGTACTTC.

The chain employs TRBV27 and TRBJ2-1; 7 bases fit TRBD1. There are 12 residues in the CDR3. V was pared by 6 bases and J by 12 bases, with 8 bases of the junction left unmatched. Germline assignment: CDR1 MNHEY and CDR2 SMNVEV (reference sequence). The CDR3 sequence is CASRTGARGQFF. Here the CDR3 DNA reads TGTGCCAGCAGAACAGGGGCTCGAGGGCAGTTCTTC.

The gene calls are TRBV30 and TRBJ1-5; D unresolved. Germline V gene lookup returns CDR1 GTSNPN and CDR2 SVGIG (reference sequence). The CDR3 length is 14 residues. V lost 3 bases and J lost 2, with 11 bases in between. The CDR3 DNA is TGTGCCTGGAGCGGGCAGGTGGGCAATCAGCCCCAGCATTTT. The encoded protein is CAWSGQVGNQPQHF.

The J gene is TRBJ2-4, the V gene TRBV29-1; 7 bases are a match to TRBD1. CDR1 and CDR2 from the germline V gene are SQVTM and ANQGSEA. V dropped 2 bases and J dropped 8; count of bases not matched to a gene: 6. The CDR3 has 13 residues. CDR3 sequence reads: CSVELQGLYIQYF. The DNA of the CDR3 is TGCAGCGTTGAACTACAGGGGCTGTACATTCAGTACTTC.

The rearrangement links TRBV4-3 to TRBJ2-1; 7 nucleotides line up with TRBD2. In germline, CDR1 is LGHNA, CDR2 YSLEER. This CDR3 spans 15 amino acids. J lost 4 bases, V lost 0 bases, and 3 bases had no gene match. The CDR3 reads CASSQDGGGYNEQFF. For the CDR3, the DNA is TGCGCCAGCAGCCAAGACGGCGGGGGTTACAATGAGCAGTTCTTC.